Listed below are T cell receptor beta chains from one sample, sequenced in a study of blood T cell repertoires in COVID-19. Clones were read by immunoSEQ multiplex PCR, and TCRdb kept only the in-frame ones, dropping some. This table has some 670,000 clones, more than 80% appearing once. The sequenced sample consisted of peripheral blood. These receptors originate from a woman aged 18 to 35 with acute or convalescent COVID-19. Both conserved end residues are part of each CDR3. A D gene is named only where the DNA matches it firmly. For some rows the clone size is stated as once, few or many, or as a class when expanded; others skip it.

cdr3_nt: TGTGCCAGCAGCTGGGGGCTGAACACTGAAGCTTTCTTT
cdr3_aa: CASSWGLNTEAFF
j_call: TRBJ1-1
v_call: TRBV6-2/TRBV6-3
d_call: .
clone_size: .

cdr3_nt: TGCGCCAGCAGCTTGGCCGGACTAGTTAGCTTCGAGCAGTACTTC
cdr3_aa: CASSLAGLVSFEQYF
j_call: TRBJ2-7
v_call: TRBV5-1
d_call: TRBD2
clone_size: .

cdr3_nt: TGCAGCGTTGAACGGGGGGGAACCGGGGAGCTGTTTTTT
cdr3_aa: CSVERGGTGELFF
j_call: TRBJ2-2
v_call: TRBV29-1
d_call: TRBD2
clone_size: .

cdr3_nt: TGTGCCAGCAGTTGGAGGGGTGCCGAAGCTTTCTTT
cdr3_aa: CASSWRGAEAFF
j_call: TRBJ1-1
v_call: TRBV12-3/TRBV12-4
d_call: .
clone_size: .

cdr3_nt: TGTGCCACCAGCAGATCAGGGCCCTACGAGCAGTACTTC
cdr3_aa: CATSRSGPYEQYF
j_call: TRBJ2-7
v_call: TRBV15
d_call: .
clone_size: .

cdr3_nt: TGTGCCAGCAATTCTACCCCGGGGGACTATGGCTACACCTTC
cdr3_aa: CASNSTPGDYGYTF
j_call: TRBJ1-2
v_call: TRBV9
d_call: .
clone_size: .

cdr3_nt: TGTGCCAGCAGTTACTCCGGCTTAGCGGGCAAAAACATTCAGTACTTC
cdr3_aa: CASSYSGLAGKNIQYF
j_call: TRBJ2-4
v_call: TRBV6-5
d_call: TRBD2
clone_size: .

cdr3_nt: TGTGCCAGCAGTTACATACAGGGGGCAAATTCACCCCTCCACTTT
cdr3_aa: CASSYIQGANSPLHF
j_call: TRBJ1-6
v_call: TRBV6-5
d_call: TRBD1
clone_size: .

cdr3_nt: TGTGCCAGCAGTCAACAACAGGGCGTCAATGAAAAACTGTTTTTT
cdr3_aa: CASSQQQGVNEKLFF
j_call: TRBJ1-4
v_call: TRBV27
d_call: .
clone_size: .

cdr3_nt: TGTGCCAGCAGCCTCACCAGTTTTACTAATGAAAAACTGTTTTTT
cdr3_aa: CASSLTSFTNEKLFF
j_call: TRBJ1-4
v_call: TRBV6-6
d_call: .
clone_size: once

cdr3_nt: TGTGCCTGGAGGCCCCGGGACACCTCTGGAAACACCATATATTTT
cdr3_aa: CAWRPRDTSGNTIYF
j_call: TRBJ1-3
v_call: TRBV30
d_call: .
clone_size: .

cdr3_nt: TGTGCCAGCAGAAACCGGGACATCACGAGCGAGCAGTACTTC
cdr3_aa: CASRNRDITSEQYF
j_call: TRBJ2-7
v_call: TRBV6-5
d_call: .
clone_size: .

cdr3_nt: TGTGCCAGCAACCCTCGACAGGGCCTATTAGGGCCCCTCCACTTT
cdr3_aa: CASNPRQGLLGPLHF
j_call: TRBJ1-6
v_call: TRBV11-2
d_call: TRBD1
clone_size: .

cdr3_nt: TGCGCCAGCAAAGGGGGGACTAGCATCGGGGAGCTGTTTTTT
cdr3_aa: CASKGGTSIGELFF
j_call: TRBJ2-2
v_call: TRBV10-1
d_call: TRBD2
clone_size: .

cdr3_nt: TGCGCCAGCAGCCGCGGGACTAGCGGGGTGACTTACAATGAGCAGTTCTTC
cdr3_aa: CASSRGTSGVTYNEQFF
j_call: TRBJ2-1
v_call: TRBV4-3
d_call: TRBD2
clone_size: .

cdr3_nt: TGTGCCAGTAGTTTGTCCCATAGCAATCAGCCCCAGCATTTT
cdr3_aa: CASSLSHSNQPQHF
j_call: TRBJ1-5
v_call: TRBV19
d_call: .
clone_size: .

cdr3_nt: TGCGCCAGCAGCCCCCGACAGGGGGCAAGGGAGCAGTTCTTC
cdr3_aa: CASSPRQGAREQFF
j_call: TRBJ2-1
v_call: TRBV5-1
d_call: TRBD1
clone_size: .

cdr3_nt: TGTGCCAGCAGTTTATCCCCAGGGGGTGGTGCGTGGGCTAACTATGGCTACACCTTC
cdr3_aa: CASSLSPGGGAWANYGYTF
j_call: TRBJ1-2
v_call: TRBV27
d_call: TRBD1
clone_size: .

cdr3_nt: TGTGCCAGCAGCGTAGGGTCCGTCGGGCTAGCTGGCACCGGGGAGCTGTTTTTT
cdr3_aa: CASSVGSVGLAGTGELFF
j_call: TRBJ2-2
v_call: TRBV9
d_call: .
clone_size: .

cdr3_nt: TGTGCCAGCAGTTACTCGACACTAGCGACAGATACGCAGTATTTT
cdr3_aa: CASSYSTLATDTQYF
j_call: TRBJ2-3
v_call: TRBV6-2/TRBV6-3
d_call: TRBD2
clone_size: .

cdr3_nt: TGTGCCAGCAGCCAAGACCCTTATCTCTCGGGAGGCTACACCTTC
cdr3_aa: CASSQDPYLSGGYTF
j_call: TRBJ1-2
v_call: TRBV3-1/TRBV3-2
d_call: .
clone_size: few

cdr3_nt: TGCGCCAGCAGCTCCTCCACAGGCACTTATGGCTACACCTTC
cdr3_aa: CASSSSTGTYGYTF
j_call: TRBJ1-2
v_call: TRBV5-1
d_call: .
clone_size: once

cdr3_nt: TGTGCCAGCAGCTCCCACAGGGTAGCCAAAAACATTCAGTACTTC
cdr3_aa: CASSSHRVAKNIQYF
j_call: TRBJ2-4
v_call: TRBV7-7
d_call: .
clone_size: .

cdr3_nt: TGTGCCAGTAGTATAGTCCCCAGGGGTAAAAACATTCAGTACTTC
cdr3_aa: CASSIVPRGKNIQYF
j_call: TRBJ2-4
v_call: TRBV19
d_call: .
clone_size: .

cdr3_nt: TGTGCCAGCAGAATACCCGACAGGCCAGAAGCTTTCTTT
cdr3_aa: CASRIPDRPEAFF
j_call: TRBJ1-1
v_call: TRBV6-5
d_call: .
clone_size: .

cdr3_nt: TGTGCCAGCTCACTGGGCGGGTTGAGCACTGAAGCTTTCTTT
cdr3_aa: CASSLGGLSTEAFF
j_call: TRBJ1-1
v_call: TRBV18
d_call: .
clone_size: .

cdr3_nt: TGCGCCAGCAGCCAAGACGGGGGGTCCTCCGGGGGAAACACCATATATTTT
cdr3_aa: CASSQDGGSSGGNTIYF
j_call: TRBJ1-3
v_call: TRBV4-1
d_call: .
clone_size: .

cdr3_nt: TGCAGCGTTCTACCTTCCGGGACAGGGTTAGGCTACACCTTC
cdr3_aa: CSVLPSGTGLGYTF
j_call: TRBJ1-2
v_call: TRBV29-1
d_call: TRBD1
clone_size: .

cdr3_nt: TGTGCCACCAAACTAGCGGGGATCGATGGTGGTGAGCAGTTCTTC
cdr3_aa: CATKLAGIDGGEQFF
j_call: TRBJ2-1
v_call: TRBV30
d_call: TRBD2
clone_size: few

cdr3_nt: TGTGCTAGTGGGGACAGGGAGATGGGTGGCCAGCCCCAGCATTTT
cdr3_aa: CASGDREMGGQPQHF
j_call: TRBJ1-5
v_call: TRBV12-5
d_call: TRBD1
clone_size: .

cdr3_nt: TGCGCCAGCAGCCAAGTCTATGGACAGGGGGATTCACCCCTCCACTTT
cdr3_aa: CASSQVYGQGDSPLHF
j_call: TRBJ1-6
v_call: TRBV4-1
d_call: TRBD1
clone_size: .

cdr3_nt: TGTGCCAGCAGCACCGGTATGGGCAGGGGGAATGGCTACACCTTC
cdr3_aa: CASSTGMGRGNGYTF
j_call: TRBJ1-2
v_call: TRBV5-6
d_call: TRBD1
clone_size: .

cdr3_nt: TGCGCCAGCAGCTTGCAGGCGCAGGGGGCTGGAAACACCATATATTTT
cdr3_aa: CASSLQAQGAGNTIYF
j_call: TRBJ1-3
v_call: TRBV5-1
d_call: TRBD1
clone_size: once

cdr3_nt: TGTGCCAGCAGGAGACCAGGGGGCACTGAAGCTTTCTTT
cdr3_aa: CASRRPGGTEAFF
j_call: TRBJ1-1
v_call: TRBV6-5
d_call: TRBD1
clone_size: .

cdr3_nt: TGTGCCAGCATGGGGGGTTCCTACGAGCAGTACTTC
cdr3_aa: CASMGGSYEQYF
j_call: TRBJ2-7
v_call: TRBV27
d_call: .
clone_size: .

cdr3_nt: TGTGCCAGCAGCTTAGAGAACTATAGCAATCAGCCCCAGCATTTT
cdr3_aa: CASSLENYSNQPQHF
j_call: TRBJ1-5
v_call: TRBV11-2
d_call: .
clone_size: .

cdr3_nt: TGTGCCACCAGCAGGGACAGGGGGCCGGGAAAAGCTTTCTTT
cdr3_aa: CATSRDRGPGKAFF
j_call: TRBJ1-1
v_call: TRBV15
d_call: TRBD1
clone_size: .

cdr3_nt: TGTGCCAGCAGGCGGACAGGGCGGACCGGGGAGCTGTTTTTT
cdr3_aa: CASRRTGRTGELFF
j_call: TRBJ2-2
v_call: TRBV5-8
d_call: TRBD1
clone_size: .

cdr3_nt: TGTGCCAGCACCTCGGGGGCGGGGGGAGAGACCCAGTACTTC
cdr3_aa: CASTSGAGGETQYF
j_call: TRBJ2-5
v_call: TRBV7-9
d_call: TRBD2
clone_size: .

cdr3_nt: TGCAGCGCCGGGGGGGACAGGGGCATGAACACTGAAGCTTTCTTT
cdr3_aa: CSAGGDRGMNTEAFF
j_call: TRBJ1-1
v_call: TRBV29-1
d_call: TRBD1
clone_size: .

cdr3_nt: TGTGCCAGCAGTTGGCCCGGACAGGGAAGGTATGGCTACACCTTC
cdr3_aa: CASSWPGQGRYGYTF
j_call: TRBJ1-2
v_call: TRBV28
d_call: TRBD1
clone_size: .

cdr3_nt: TGTGCCAGCTCACCACTGTCAGGGACTAACTATGGCTACACCTTC
cdr3_aa: CASSPLSGTNYGYTF
j_call: TRBJ1-2
v_call: TRBV18
d_call: .
clone_size: .

cdr3_nt: TGTGCCAGCAGCTTTACAGGGAACTCCTACAATGAGCAGTTCTTC
cdr3_aa: CASSFTGNSYNEQFF
j_call: TRBJ2-1
v_call: TRBV7-9
d_call: .
clone_size: .

cdr3_nt: TGCGCCAGCAGTCGACCTCGGGGGGCCCAAACCCCGATCACAGATACGCAGTATTTT
cdr3_aa: CASSRPRGAQTPITDTQYF
j_call: TRBJ2-3
v_call: TRBV23-1
d_call: .
clone_size: .

cdr3_nt: TGTGCCAGCAGTTACTTTGGACAGGGAGGGAATGAAAAACTGTTTTTT
cdr3_aa: CASSYFGQGGNEKLFF
j_call: TRBJ1-4
v_call: TRBV6-5
d_call: TRBD1
clone_size: .

cdr3_nt: TGTGCCAGCAGCCTGGCCCCTAATGAAAAACTGTTTTTT
cdr3_aa: CASSLAPNEKLFF
j_call: TRBJ1-4
v_call: TRBV7-6
d_call: .
clone_size: .

cdr3_nt: TGTGCCAGCAGTTTAATCACCAGGGTTGATGGCTACACCTTC
cdr3_aa: CASSLITRVDGYTF
j_call: TRBJ1-2
v_call: TRBV6-5
d_call: .
clone_size: .

cdr3_nt: TGTGCCATCAGTCAGGACAGGGATTCACCCCTCCACTTT
cdr3_aa: CAISQDRDSPLHF
j_call: TRBJ1-6
v_call: TRBV10-3
d_call: TRBD1
clone_size: .

cdr3_nt: TGCAGTGCTAGTGTGGGCTTGAACACTGAAGCTTTCTTT
cdr3_aa: CSASVGLNTEAFF
j_call: TRBJ1-1
v_call: TRBV20-1
d_call: .
clone_size: .

cdr3_nt: TGTGCCAGCAGTTGGGGGGGCACAGAGACCCAGTACTTC
cdr3_aa: CASSWGGTETQYF
j_call: TRBJ2-5
v_call: TRBV7-9
d_call: .
clone_size: .

cdr3_nt: TGTGCCAGCAGTGAAGCCCCAGGGGCCGGGGAGCTGTTTTTT
cdr3_aa: CASSEAPGAGELFF
j_call: TRBJ2-2
v_call: TRBV2
d_call: .
clone_size: few

cdr3_nt: TGCAGCGTTGTTATAGCGGGGGGACGATACAATGAGCAGTTCTTC
cdr3_aa: CSVVIAGGRYNEQFF
j_call: TRBJ2-1
v_call: TRBV29-1
d_call: TRBD2
clone_size: .

cdr3_nt: TGTGCCAGCCGAGACAGAGAGAACACTGAAGCTTTCTTT
cdr3_aa: CASRDRENTEAFF
j_call: TRBJ1-1
v_call: TRBV7-9
d_call: .
clone_size: .

cdr3_nt: TGTGCCAGCAGCGTAGAGGAGTACGGGGTGGCCGGAGCTTTCTTT
cdr3_aa: CASSVEEYGVAGAFF
j_call: TRBJ1-1
v_call: TRBV9
d_call: .
clone_size: .